This T cell receptor (beta chain) comes out of a study of T cells in localized non-small cell lung cancer. Overall study findings and caveats: Tumor showed lower T cell clonality than uninvolved adjacent lung, where it was highest. Paired adjacent lung recovered a median about 60 of the top 100 tumor clones. Without multi-region sequencing, intratumor heterogeneity could not be excluded. Longer survival (overall) was linked to higher T cell density in blood.

Here immunoSEQ multiplex PCR was the method, and the copy in TCRdb shows in-frame clones only, minus some. Of about 2,100 clones detected, roughly 29% appear once; the ten largest clones hold 7.1%. The V and J ends lost 0 bases and 5 bases respectively, with 16 bases between them. The CDR3 has 16 amino acids. Germline lookup yields CDR1 ENHRY and CDR2 SYGVKD. As regards this clone: The target antigen is unknown.

The origin of this receptor is a woman aged 35 to 70 with stage II squamous cell lung carcinoma. The V call is TRBV10-3, the J call TRBJ1-1; D is undetermined. Sequencing used lung tumor tissue, obtained before any cancer treatment. The CDR3 protein is CAISESPLVTGTEAFF. Here the CDR3 DNA reads TGTGCCATCAGTGAGTCCCCGTTGGTGACTGGGACTGAAGCTTTCTTT.